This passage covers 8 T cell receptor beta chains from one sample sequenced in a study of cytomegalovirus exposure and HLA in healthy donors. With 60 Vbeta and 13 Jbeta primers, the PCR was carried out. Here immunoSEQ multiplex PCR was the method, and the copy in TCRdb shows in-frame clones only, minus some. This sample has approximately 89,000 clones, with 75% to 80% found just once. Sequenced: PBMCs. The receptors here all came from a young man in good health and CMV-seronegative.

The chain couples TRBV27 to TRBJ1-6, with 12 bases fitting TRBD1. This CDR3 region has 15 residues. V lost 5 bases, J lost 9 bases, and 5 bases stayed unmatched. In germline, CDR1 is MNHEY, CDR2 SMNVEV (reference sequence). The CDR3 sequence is CASSQGQGAFSPLHF. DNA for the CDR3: TGTGCCAGCAGTCAGGGACAGGGGGCCTTTTCACCCCTCCACTTT.

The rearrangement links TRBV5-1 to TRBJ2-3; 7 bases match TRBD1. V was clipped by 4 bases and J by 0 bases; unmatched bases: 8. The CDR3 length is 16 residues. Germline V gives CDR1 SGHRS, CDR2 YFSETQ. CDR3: CASSTRQGASTDTQYF. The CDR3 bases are TGCGCCAGCAGCACCCGACAGGGAGCTAGCACAGATACGCAGTATTTT.

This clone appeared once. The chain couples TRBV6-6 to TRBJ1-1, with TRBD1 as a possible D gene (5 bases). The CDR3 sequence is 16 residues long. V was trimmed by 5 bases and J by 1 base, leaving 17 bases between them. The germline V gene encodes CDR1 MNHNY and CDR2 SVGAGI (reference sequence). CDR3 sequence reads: CASSAPDTVSNTEAFF. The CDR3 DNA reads TGTGCCAGCAGTGCCCCGGACACGGTATCGAACACTGAAGCTTTCTTT.

The CDR3 is CASSTLAGGPPNTGELFF. In DNA, the CDR3 is TGTGCCAGTAGTACCCTAGCGGGAGGTCCCCCCAACACCGGGGAGCTGTTTTTT. The rearrangement links TRBV19 to TRBJ2-2; 11 bases are shared with TRBD2. Germline V CDR1 and CDR2: LNHDA, SQIVND (reference sequence). V shed 4 bases and J 2 bases; nucleotides not matched to a gene: 9. The CDR3 length is 18 residues. Based on the CDR3 plus reference TRBV19 and TRBJ2-2, the full variable domain is DGGITQSPKYLFRKEGQNVTLSCEQNLNHDAMYWYRQDPGQGLRLIYYSQIVNDFQKGDIAEGYSVSREKKESFPLTVTSAQKNPTAFYLCASSTLAGGPPNTGELFFGEGSRLTVL.

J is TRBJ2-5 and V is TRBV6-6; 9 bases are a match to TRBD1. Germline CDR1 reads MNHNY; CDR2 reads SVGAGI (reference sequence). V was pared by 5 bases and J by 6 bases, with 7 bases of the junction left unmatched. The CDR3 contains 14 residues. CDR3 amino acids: CASSPGQGRQTQYF. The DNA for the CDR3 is TGTGCCAGCAGTCCCGGACAGGGGCGCCAGACCCAGTACTTC.

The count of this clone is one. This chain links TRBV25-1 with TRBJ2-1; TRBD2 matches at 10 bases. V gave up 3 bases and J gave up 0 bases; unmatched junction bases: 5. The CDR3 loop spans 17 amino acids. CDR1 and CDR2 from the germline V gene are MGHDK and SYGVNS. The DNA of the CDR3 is TGTGCCAGCAGTGATCCTAGACTAGCGGGCTCCTACAATGAGCAGTTCTTC. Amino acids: CASSDPRLAGSYNEQFF.

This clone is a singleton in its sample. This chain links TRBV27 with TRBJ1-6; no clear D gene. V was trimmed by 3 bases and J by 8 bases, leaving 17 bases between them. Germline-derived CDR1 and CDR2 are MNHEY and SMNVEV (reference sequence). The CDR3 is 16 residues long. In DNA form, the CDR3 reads TGTGCCAGCAGTTTGACTCTAAGATCGGAGGATTCACCCCTCCACTTT. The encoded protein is CASSLTLRSEDSPLHF.

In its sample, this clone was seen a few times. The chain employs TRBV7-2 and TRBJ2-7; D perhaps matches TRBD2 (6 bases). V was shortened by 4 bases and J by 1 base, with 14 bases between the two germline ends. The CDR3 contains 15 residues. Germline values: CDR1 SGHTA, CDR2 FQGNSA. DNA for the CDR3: TGTGCCAGCAGCTCCCGGGACTGGAGATCCTACGAGCAGTACTTC. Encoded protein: CASSSRDWRSYEQYF. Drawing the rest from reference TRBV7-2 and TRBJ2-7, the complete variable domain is GAGVSQSPSNKVTEKGKDVELRCDPISGHTALYWYRQSLGQGLEFLIYFQGNSAPDKSGLPSDRFSAERTGGSVSTLTIQRTQQEDSAVYLCASSSRDWRSYEQYFGPGTRLTVT.